A selection of T cell receptor beta chains follows, all from one sample in a study of blood T cell repertoires in COVID-19. Only in-frame clones appear in the TCRdb table, and some are missing; sequencing was by immunoSEQ multiplex PCR. This table holds tens of thousands of clones, roughly 88% found once. The material sequenced was peripheral blood. The receptors derive from an elderly woman with COVID-19, enrolled during active disease. CDR3s include the opening cysteine and the closing phenylalanine or tryptophan. Fields, in order: clone size, J gene, V gene, D gene, CDR3 protein, CDR3 DNA. A D gene is named only where the DNA matches it firmly. Clone size is given for some rows only: seen once, a few or many times, or a class if the clone is expanded.

size: .
J: TRBJ1-1
V: TRBV3-1/TRBV3-2
D: .
CDR3: CASRLGGWTEAFF
DNA: TGTGCCAGCAGACTGGGGGGATGGACTGAAGCTTTCTTT

size: .
J: TRBJ1-3
V: TRBV29-1
D: .
CDR3: CSAALGPGNTIYF
DNA: TGCAGCGCCGCCCTAGGTCCTGGAAACACCATATATTTT

size: .
J: TRBJ2-7
V: TRBV7-3
D: TRBD2
CDR3: CASSLSGSVMYF
DNA: TGTGCCAGCAGTCTCAGCGGGAGTGTTATGTACTTC

size: .
J: TRBJ1-3
V: TRBV7-8
D: .
CDR3: CASSLVTGGNTIYF
DNA: TGTGCCAGCAGCTTAGTTACAGGTGGAAACACCATATATTTT

size: .
J: TRBJ2-1
V: TRBV28
D: .
CDR3: CASSLLREEQFF
DNA: TGTGCCAGCAGTTTATTGCGGGAAGAGCAGTTCTTC

size: few
J: TRBJ2-7
V: TRBV18
D: TRBD2
CDR3: CASSPPLGGYEQYF
DNA: TGTGCCAGCTCCCCTCCGTTGGGAGGGTACGAGCAGTACTTC

size: .
J: TRBJ2-2
V: TRBV14
D: .
CDR3: CASSRWEVSGELFF
DNA: TGTGCCAGCAGCCGTTGGGAGGTTTCCGGGGAGCTGTTTTTT

size: .
J: TRBJ2-3
V: TRBV2
D: .
CDR3: CASSQQTDTQYF
DNA: TGTGCCAGCAGCCAACAGACAGATACGCAGTATTTT

size: .
J: TRBJ1-4
V: TRBV15
D: TRBD1
CDR3: CATSRTGTGIEKLFF
DNA: TGTGCCACCAGCCGAACCGGGACAGGGATTGAAAAACTGTTTTTT

size: .
J: TRBJ2-7
V: TRBV7-9
D: .
CDR3: CASSPQDYEQYF
DNA: TGTGCCAGCAGCCCACAGGACTACGAGCAGTACTTC

size: few
J: TRBJ1-6
V: TRBV27
D: .
CDR3: CASSRTVPGRPLHF
DNA: TGTGCCAGCAGTCGGACAGTGCCCGGGAGGCCCCTCCACTTT

size: .
J: TRBJ1-1
V: TRBV27
D: TRBD1
CDR3: CASSVDRGTEAFF
DNA: TGTGCCAGCAGTGTGGACAGGGGCACTGAAGCTTTCTTT

size: .
J: TRBJ1-1
V: TRBV7-9
D: .
CDR3: CASSLQGIVGAEAFF
DNA: TGTGCCAGCAGCTTACAGGGTATCGTTGGCGCTGAAGCTTTCTTT

size: once
J: TRBJ2-5
V: TRBV7-3
D: .
CDR3: CASSLNRAETQYF
DNA: TGTGCCAGCAGCTTAAACAGGGCAGAGACCCAGTACTTC

size: .
J: TRBJ2-2
V: TRBV18
D: .
CDR3: CASSLGQPTGELFF
DNA: TGTGCCAGCTCACTGGGACAACCCACCGGGGAGCTGTTTTTT

size: few
J: TRBJ1-1
V: TRBV29-1
D: .
CDR3: CSAWGSRNTEAFF
DNA: TGCAGCGCTTGGGGCAGCAGGAACACTGAAGCTTTCTTT

size: .
J: TRBJ2-2
V: TRBV30
D: .
CDR3: CAWSAPGAGTGELFF
DNA: TGTGCCTGGAGTGCCCCAGGGGCGGGCACCGGGGAGCTGTTTTTT

size: .
J: TRBJ2-5
V: TRBV27
D: .
CDR3: CASSQSVGPQYF
DNA: TGTGCCAGCAGCCAGTCGGTGGGCCCCCAGTACTTC

size: .
J: TRBJ2-3
V: TRBV19
D: TRBD2
CDR3: CASSIGRGVTDTQYF
DNA: TGTGCCAGTAGTATAGGACGGGGGGTGACAGATACGCAGTATTTT

size: .
J: TRBJ2-3
V: TRBV24-1
D: TRBD2
CDR3: CATSATSGMYTQYF
DNA: TGTGCCACCAGTGCGACTAGCGGGATGTATACGCAGTATTTT

size: .
J: TRBJ2-7
V: TRBV18
D: TRBD1
CDR3: CASSPKTGSSYEQYF
DNA: TGTGCCAGCTCACCAAAGACAGGGAGCTCCTACGAGCAGTACTTC

size: .
J: TRBJ1-1
V: TRBV5-4
D: .
CDR3: CASSLGAGANTEAFF
DNA: TGTGCCAGCAGCTTGGGGGCGGGGGCGAACACTGAAGCTTTCTTT

size: .
J: TRBJ2-1
V: TRBV30
D: TRBD2
CDR3: CAWRSGGRDEQFF
DNA: TGTGCCTGGAGGAGCGGGGGTAGGGATGAGCAGTTCTTC

size: .
J: TRBJ1-2
V: TRBV28
D: TRBD1
CDR3: CAHTGQGRPGYTF
DNA: TGTGCCCATACGGGACAGGGGCGTCCAGGCTACACCTTC

size: .
J: TRBJ2-1
V: TRBV27
D: TRBD2
CDR3: CASSEGGSYNEQFF
DNA: TGTGCCAGCAGCGAGGGAGGGTCCTACAATGAGCAGTTCTTC

size: once
J: TRBJ1-2
V: TRBV7-2
D: .
CDR3: CASSFLGQNYYTF
DNA: TGTGCCAGCAGCTTTCTTGGACAGAACTATTACACCTTC

size: once
J: TRBJ1-6
V: TRBV6-1
D: .
CDR3: CASSEQGYNSPLHF
DNA: TGTGCCAGCAGTGAACAGGGGTATAATTCACCCCTCCACTTT

size: .
J: TRBJ1-3
V: TRBV3-1/TRBV3-2
D: .
CDR3: CASSHWRGGFSGNTIYF
DNA: TGTGCCAGCAGCCACTGGCGTGGGGGCTTCTCTGGAAACACCATATATTTT

size: .
J: TRBJ2-1
V: TRBV28
D: .
CDR3: CASSLLAQVLFF
DNA: TGTGCCAGCAGTTTATTGGCCCAAGTACTATTCTTC

size: .
J: TRBJ2-2
V: TRBV5-1
D: TRBD1
CDR3: CASAPQGAHAGELFF
DNA: TGCGCCAGCGCCCCTCAGGGGGCGCATGCCGGGGAGCTGTTTTTT